This TCR beta chain was recovered during a study of regulatory T cells in long-lasting Graves disease. The time point denotes: persistent/refractory GD, antithyroid drugs over 5 years with positive TRAb. Following extraction of RNA from PBMCs, that RNA was used to make the TCR library. The CDR3 contains 17 residues. Germline loops: CDR1 MDHEN, CDR2 SYDVKM. Between the trimmed V and J ends, which lost 3 bases and 2 bases, there was a span of 19 bases. In this sample, this clonotype turned up a few times. Its antigen remains unknown. The TCR beta library used iRepertoire HTBI primers with Arm-PCR amplification of CDR3. In the authors' methods: The samples included 60 to 75 TRBV and more than 12 TRBJ segments. TCRdb used MiXCR to reprocess the multiplex PCR reads, holding one entry per CDR3 protein. Here the V and J calls rest on TCRdb's processing, not on the authors' analysis. The table has about 290,000 distinct CDR3 sequences, roughly a fifth seen once; the top ten hold around three fifths.

General study findings and limits: Persistent disease preferred TRBV28, TRBJ1-2 and TRBJ2-5. The work looked only at peripheral blood and did not look at thyroid tissue. Reduced TCR diversity was observed in persistent Graves' patients versus newly diagnosed patients.

The receptor's source is a female donor with Graves disease. The rearrangement links TRBV28 to TRBJ2-5; tentative D call: TRBD1 (6 bases). The sample in question was peripheral blood mononuclear cells (PBMCs), obtained when the disease was refractory, from a patient treated with antithyroid drugs. In nucleotides, the CDR3 is TGTGCCAGCAGTTTCAATGCTTGGACAGCCCCTCAAGAGACCCAGTACTTC. Translated: CASSFNAWTAPQETQYF. Combining the CDR3 with reference TRBV28 and TRBJ2-5 gives the whole variable domain DVKVTQSSRYLVKRTGEKVFLECVQDMDHENMFWYRQDPGLGLRLIYFSYDVKMKEKGDIPEGYSVSREKKERFSLILESASTNQTSMYLCASSFNAWTAPQETQYFGPGTRLLVL.